The 10 T cell receptor beta chains in this list originate from one sample, sequenced in a study of identical twins. TCRdb redid the calling of the 5' RACE reads with MiXCR, one entry per CDR3 protein. The profile shows nearly 900,000 distinct CDR3 sequences, roughly an eighth of them singletons. The same data also went into a second study, on yellow fever vaccine responses in identical twins.

The source material was PBMCs. Source of these receptors: a woman aged 18-29 years in good health.

The chain couples TRBV29-1 to TRBJ2-7; TRBD2 aligns across 12 bases. The germline CDR1 and CDR2 sequences are SQVTM and ANQGSEA. The V segment lost 2 bases and the J segment 2 bases; nucleotides outside the gene matches: 7. The CDR3 length is 16 residues. CDR3 loop: CSVEILRTSGTYEQYF. The CDR3 nucleotides are TGCAGCGTTGAAATCCTGAGGACTAGCGGGACCTACGAGCAGTACTTC.

This clonotype was seen ten or more times. The V call is TRBV5-1, the J call TRBJ1-5, with 7 bases identical to TRBD1. Trimming at V came to 5 bases and at J to 0 bases, leaving 14 bases not matched to a gene. The CDR3 consists of 18 residues. Germline V CDR1 and CDR2: SGHRS, YFSETQ. CDR3 in DNA: TGCGCCAGCAGTTCGGACAGGATGCAGGTACCTAGCAATCAGCCCCAGCATTTT. Its translation: CASSSDRMQVPSNQPQHF.

The J gene is TRBJ1-2, the V gene TRBV16; D gene uncertain. CDR3 length: 15 amino acids. V lost 4 bases, J lost 7 bases, and 19 bases lay in between. Germline V lookup: CDR1 KGHSY, CDR2 FQNENV. The CDR3 region has the DNA TGTGCCAGCAGCCCCTCTAAGGTGACGGGCGCTGGCTACACCTTC. Protein product: CASSPSKVTGAGYTF.

This clonotype was seen repeatedly, ten times or more. The rearrangement uses TRBV20-1 and TRBJ2-1; 11 nucleotides match TRBD2. The CDR3 contains 16 residues. Germline V gene data show CDR1 as DFQATT and CDR2 as SNEGSKA (reference sequence). V was pared by 0 bases and J by 7 bases, with 8 bases of the junction left unmatched. CDR3 amino acids: CSARDLTSGGGNEQFF. Here the CDR3 DNA reads TGCAGTGCTAGAGATCTTACTAGCGGGGGCGGGAATGAGCAGTTCTTC.

There are a few counts of this clonotype. The genes are TRBV12-3 or TRBV12-4 and TRBJ1-4, with 7 bases fitting TRBD1. The CDR3 has 14 residues. The junction had 9 bases not matched to a gene; V was cut back by 6 bases and J by 8 bases. The CDR3 DNA is TGTGCCAGCAGCCATCAGGGGGAGGGAGAAAAACTGTTTTTT. This codes for CASSHQGEGEKLFF.

The chain links TRBV6-1 to TRBJ1-6, with D unclear. Germline CDR1 is MNHNS and CDR2 is SASEGT. The germline V and J ends were trimmed by 6 bases and 6 bases, with 15 bases remaining between them. The CDR3 runs to 15 residues. The CDR3 sequence is CASSKGYTANSPLHF. CDR3 nucleotide sequence: TGTGCCAGCAGCAAAGGGTACACAGCTAATTCACCCCTCCACTTT.

The CDR3 DNA reads TGCAGTGCTAGAGATCAGGCAGGGGCATACGAGCAGTACGTC. This sequence encodes CSARDQAGAYEQYV. The chain is built from TRBV20-1 and TRBJ2-7, with TRBD1 as a possible D gene (6 bases). The germline V and J ends were trimmed by 0 bases and 4 bases, with 13 bases remaining between them. The CDR3 runs to 14 residues. From germline, CDR1 is DFQATT and CDR2 SNEGSKA (reference sequence).

This clonotype has only a few counts. CDR3 nucleotides: TGTGCCAGCAGTTTAGCGCAGTCGCGGCTCACAGATACGCAGTATTTT. Its protein is CASSLAQSRLTDTQYF. The genes are TRBV12-3 or TRBV12-4 and TRBJ2-3; no definite D call. Trimming left V 0 bases short and J 2 bases short, with 12 bases between. The CDR3 consists of 16 residues.

This chain links TRBV15 with TRBJ2-3; D is possibly TRBD2 (6 bases). Germline CDR1 and CDR2: LNHNV and YYDKDF (reference sequence). Between the trimmed V and J ends, which lost 3 bases and 5 bases, there was a span of 21 bases. The CDR3 contains 17 residues. This CDR3 is CATSREGYTGGRDTQYF. The CDR3 DNA sequence: TGTGCCACCAGCAGGGAGGGTTACACGGGTGGTAGAGATACGCAGTATTTT.

V usage is TRBV4-1 and J usage is TRBJ2-1; D is perhaps TRBD2 (5 bases). The germline CDR1 and CDR2 sequences are MGHRA and YSYEKL. The CDR3 consists of 19 residues. V was trimmed by 1 base and J by 0 bases, leaving 19 bases between them. CDR3 loop: CASSQGVGWSGSSYNEQFF. CDR3 bases: TGCGCCAGCAGCCAAGGCGTGGGTTGGAGCGGTTCCTCCTACAATGAGCAGTTCTTC.